The 26 T cell receptor beta chains below were found in one sample sequenced in a study of identical twins. MiXCR, run by TCRdb on the 5' RACE reads, gives a single entry per CDR3 protein. The sample records approximately 230,000 distinct CDR3 sequences, over 5.5% being singletons. This sample was also put to use in a study of T cells expressing NK-cell markers.

Sequencing was performed on CD8+ T cells sorted from blood. The receptors were gathered from a woman younger than 35 in good health.

Ten or more counts support this clonotype. The V gene is TRBV7-2, the J gene TRBJ2-3; a weak D match, TRBD1 (6 bases). The CDR3 contains 13 residues. Germline V gene sequence: CDR1 SGHTA, CDR2 FQGNSA. V shed 5 bases and J shed 6 bases, with 12 bases lying between them. CDR3 sequence reads: CASSLLRGDTQYF. Written as DNA, the CDR3 is TGTGCCAGCAGCCTTTTAAGGGGGGATACGCAGTATTTT.

This chain's CDR3 is CASSQSLSGYYGYTF. The CDR3 bases are TGTGCCAGCAGCCAATCCCTCTCAGGATACTATGGCTACACCTTC. The J gene is TRBJ1-2, the V gene TRBV9; D call uncertain. The germline V gene has CDR1 SGDLS and CDR2 YYNGEE. Trimming cost V 4 bases and J 3 bases, with 16 bases left between them. The CDR3 is 15 residues long. Supplemented by reference TRBV9 and TRBJ1-2, the full variable domain reads DSGVTQTPKHLITATGQRVTLRCSPRSGDLSVYWYQQSLDQGLQFLIQYYNGEERAKGNILERFSAQQFPDLHSELNLSSLELGDSALYFCASSQSLSGYYGYTFGSGTRLTVV.

This clonotype turned up a few times. J is TRBJ2-2 and V is TRBV6-2 or TRBV6-3; possible D gene TRBD2, 6 bases. Trimming removed 2 bases from V and 0 bases from J, with 10 bases in between. This CDR3 spans 16 amino acids. Germline lookup yields CDR1 MNHEY and CDR2 SVGEGT. The CDR3, as DNA: TGTGCCAGCAGTTACGTAGCGGAGACGAACACCGGGGAGCTGTTTTTT. Protein product: CASSYVAETNTGELFF.

This clonotype occurred many times. The chain has TRBV10-3 and TRBJ2-7; 7 positions match TRBD1. Trimming at V came to 0 bases and at J to 0 bases, leaving 8 bases not matched to a gene. Germline loops: CDR1 ENHRY, CDR2 SYGVKD. The CDR3 runs 17 residues. The CDR3 region is CAISESRGRDSSYEQYF. CDR3 nucleotide sequence: TGTGCCATCAGTGAGTCGAGGGGCCGGGACAGCTCCTACGAGCAGTACTTC.

The gene calls are TRBV27 and TRBJ2-1; 10 bases fit TRBD2. The V and J ends lost 4 bases and 9 bases, in that order; junction bases with no gene match: 12. The germline V gene encodes CDR1 MNHEY and CDR2 SMNVEV (reference sequence). The CDR3 contains 16 residues. The CDR3 spells CASSSIAGGGIVEQFF. CDR3 DNA sequence: TGTGCCAGCAGTTCAATAGCGGGAGGAGGAATTGTTGAGCAGTTCTTC.

J is TRBJ1-1 and V is TRBV12-5, with D unclear. Germline CDR1 LGHNT, CDR2 FRNRAP. V was pared by 2 bases and J by 2 bases, with 9 bases between. The CDR3 totals 14 residues. The CDR3, as DNA: TGTGCTAGTGGTTTGTTACAAGCCAACACTGAAGCTTTCTTT. This gives the protein CASGLLQANTEAFF.

There are many counts of this clonotype. The chain is built from TRBV27 and TRBJ1-1; D is unclear. V lost 8 bases and J 5 bases, leaving 18 bases between the germline ends. The germline V gene has CDR1 MNHEY and CDR2 SMNVEV (reference sequence). This CDR3 contains 14 residues. The CDR3 reads CASYAFGVGTEAFF. CDR3 coding DNA: TGTGCCAGCTACGCGTTCGGGGTTGGGACTGAAGCTTTCTTT.

This clonotype came up a few times. The chain joins TRBV5-4 to TRBJ1-1; 7 bases align to TRBD1. After removal of 6 bases from V and 6 bases from J, the junction contained 11 bases not matched to a gene. The CDR3 contains 14 residues. Germline V lookup: CDR1 SGHNT, CDR2 YYREEE (reference sequence). The CDR3 DNA reads as TGTGCCAGCACGGGGACAGCTGGTCGCGCTGAAGCTTTCTTT. Translating gives CASTGTAGRAEAFF.

This clonotype showed up just a few times. This chain connects TRBV4-3 to TRBJ2-1; 10 bases map to TRBD2. The germline CDR1 and CDR2 sequences are LGHNA and YSLEER. The CDR3 spans 17 residues. With V trimmed by 3 bases and J by 8 bases, 13 bases remained unmatched. The CDR3, as DNA: TGCGCCAGCAGCCACGACGATCCTAGCGGGAGTTTGGATGAGCAGTTCTTC. Amino acids: CASSHDDPSGSLDEQFF.

This clonotype was recorded at least ten times. This chain connects TRBV6-1 to TRBJ2-1; 7 nucleotides agree with TRBD2. V shed 5 bases, J shed 1 base, and the junction held 5 bases outside the gene matches. CDR1 is MNHNS, CDR2 SASEGT, per germline. This CDR3 spans 15 amino acids. DNA of the CDR3: TGTGCCAGCAGTCCTGCGGGAGTATCCTACAATGAGCAGTTCTTC. Amino acid sequence: CASSPAGVSYNEQFF.

In its sample, this clonotype was seen many times. J is TRBJ1-2 and V is TRBV12-3 or TRBV12-4, with D possibly TRBD1 on 5 matching bases. CDR3 length: 13 residues. Trimming removed 3 bases at V and 7 bases at J, with 12 bases between. CDR3 coding DNA: TGTGCCAGCAGTTTCCCCGGAAGGGGTGGCTACACCTTC. It encodes CASSFPGRGGYTF.

The chain employs TRBV4-2 and TRBJ1-2; D not certain. Trimming shortened V by 5 bases and J by 0 bases, and 13 bases separated the two germline ends. There are 15 residues in the CDR3. The germline V gene has CDR1 LGHNA and CDR2 YNFKEQ. CDR3 nucleotide sequence: TGTGCCAGCAGCACTACGGACGGAGCTAACTATGGCTACACCTTC. Translating it yields CASSTTDGANYGYTF.

In this sample, this clonotype turned up many times. The chain links TRBV27 to TRBJ2-5, with D perhaps TRBD1 or TRBD2 (5 bases each). Germline-derived CDR1 and CDR2 are MNHEY and SMNVEV (reference sequence). Trimming took off 6 bases at V and 5 bases at J, with 13 bases between the two ends. The CDR3 has 13 amino acids. The CDR3 reads CASRRGVRETQYF. In nucleotides, the CDR3 is TGTGCCAGCAGACGAGGGGTTAGGGAGACCCAGTACTTC.

CDR3 loop: CAMGGGTSSEQFF. CDR3 sequence (DNA): TGTGCCATGGGCGGGGGGACTAGCTCTGAGCAGTTCTTC. This sequence joins TRBV7-8 and TRBJ2-1; TRBD2 matches 9 bases. The CDR3 extends over 13 amino acids. Trimming cost V 10 bases and J 9 bases; bases outside gene matches: 10. Germline V gives CDR1 SGHVS, CDR2 FQNEAQ.

This clonotype was found many times. V usage is TRBV7-9 and J usage is TRBJ2-7, with 8 positions matching TRBD1. After removal of 4 bases from V and 6 bases from J, the junction contained 14 bases not matched to a gene. The CDR3 sequence is 16 residues long. Germline-derived CDR1 and CDR2 are SEHNR and FQNEAQ (reference sequence). The chain's CDR3 is CASSSGVTGGMGEQYF. The CDR3 nucleotides are TGTGCCAGCAGCTCGGGAGTCACAGGGGGAATGGGCGAGCAGTACTTC.

The chain joins TRBV9 to TRBJ2-2; TRBD2 matches at 9 bases. Germline loops: CDR1 SGDLS, CDR2 YYNGEE. The CDR3 has 15 residues. The V gene end was trimmed by 2 bases and the J gene end by 6 bases; junction bases not matched to a gene: 5. DNA of the CDR3: TGTGCCAGCAGCGTTGGCGGGGGGGCTTCCGGGGAGCTGTTTTTT. Amino acid sequence: CASSVGGGASGELFF.

This clonotype was seen ten or more times. V usage is TRBV28 and J usage is TRBJ2-3; tentative D call: TRBD2 (6 bases). The germline V gene encodes CDR1 MDHEN and CDR2 SYDVKM. This CDR3 spans 15 amino acids. The V and J ends lost 3 bases and 4 bases respectively, with 14 bases between them. CDR3 in DNA: TGTGCCAGCAGTTTGGGGGGATCCCATGCAGATACGCAGTATTTT. Amino acids: CASSLGGSHADTQYF.

This clonotype was seen repeatedly, ten times or more. This chain uses TRBV9 with TRBJ1-2; D gene unclear. Germline V gene data show CDR1 as SGDLS and CDR2 as YYNGEE. V lost 0 bases and J lost 1, with 1 base in between. The CDR3 is 12 amino acids. The CDR3 nucleotides are TGTGCCAGCAGCGTAGGTAACTATGGCTACACCTTC. Its translation is CASSVGNYGYTF.

The V call is TRBV15, the J call TRBJ1-2; TRBD1 matches 9 bases. Germline-derived CDR1 and CDR2 are LNHNV and YYDKDF (reference sequence). V was pared by 3 bases and J by 2 bases, with 4 bases of the junction left unmatched. The CDR3 is 15 amino acids. CDR3 bases: TGTGCCACCAGCAGGCCGGGACAGGGCAACTATGGCTACACCTTC. It is translated as CATSRPGQGNYGYTF.

This clonotype was seen only a few times. The V call is TRBV5-5, the J call TRBJ2-5; no firm D call. The CDR3 is 11 residues long. The germline gives CDR1 SGHKS, CDR2 YYEKEE (reference sequence). Trimming stripped 1 base from V and 5 bases from J, with 3 bases between. The CDR3 sequence: CASSLFETQYF. The CDR3 DNA reads TGTGCCAGCAGCTTGTTTGAGACCCAGTACTTC.

On this clonotype itself: The junction does not match germline at one end; this may be a read error. The gene calls are TRBV5-1 and TRBJ2-3; 8 bases align to TRBD2. The CDR3 has 16 amino acids. Per the germline V gene, CDR1 is SGHRS and CDR2 is YFSETQ. CDR3 sequence: CASSLLASGRADTPYF. The CDR3 bases are TGCGCCAGCAGCTTGTTGGCTAGCGGGCGGGCAGATACGCCGTATTTT.

The chain is built from TRBV5-1 and TRBJ1-2; D not resolved. CDR3 length equals 14 residues. The V gene lost 4 bases and the J gene lost 1 base, with 11 bases spanning the gap. Per the germline V gene, CDR1 is SGHRS and CDR2 is YFSETQ. CDR3 sequence: CASSPLGLNYGYTF. Written as DNA, the CDR3 is TGCGCCAGCAGCCCATTAGGACTTAACTATGGCTACACCTTC.

On this clonotype itself: A much larger clone is a single base away; this may be a read error. V gene TRBV12-3 or TRBV12-4 combines with J gene TRBJ2-3; D not certain. Trimming cost V 5 bases and J 2 bases, with 14 bases left between them. This CDR3 spans 15 amino acids. CDR3 coding DNA: TGTGCCAGCAGTGTTCCTGACGGGCCCACAGATACGCAGTATTTT. Translation gives CASSVPDGPTDTQYF.

Comments on this clonotype: With a much larger clone just one base away, this may be a read error. The CDR3 ends on some other residue instead of the conserved phenylalanine or tryptophan, so this is likely a read error. V gene TRBV29-1 combines with J gene TRBJ2-2; no definite D call. Germline V gives CDR1 SQVTM, CDR2 ANQGSEA. Trimming left V 5 bases short and J 3 bases short, with 4 bases between. This CDR3 contains 11 residues. CDR3 nucleotides: TGCAGCGTTTCCGACACCGGGGAGCTGTTTATT. Protein sequence: CSVSDTGELFI.

This clonotype was counted only a few times. The rearrangement joins TRBV20-1 to TRBJ2-1; 8 nucleotides align to TRBD2. V lost 3 bases and J lost 0; bases outside the gene matches: 4. Germline V gene data show CDR1 as DFQATT and CDR2 as SNEGSKA (reference sequence). The CDR3 length is 15 residues. The CDR3 reads CSASPGTSSYNEQFF. CDR3 DNA: TGCAGTGCTAGTCCCGGGACTAGCTCCTACAATGAGCAGTTCTTC.

This clonotype was recorded a few times. V is TRBV11-1 and J is TRBJ2-3; 10 bases match TRBD2. The V segment lost 0 bases and the J segment 0 bases; nucleotides outside the gene matches: 9. The CDR3 is made up of 19 amino acids. CDR1 is SGHAT, CDR2 FQDESV, per germline (reference sequence). CDR3 region: CASSLAAGGPRISTDTQYF. For the CDR3, the DNA is TGTGCCAGCAGCTTAGCAGCGGGAGGGCCCCGAATCAGCACAGATACGCAGTATTTT.